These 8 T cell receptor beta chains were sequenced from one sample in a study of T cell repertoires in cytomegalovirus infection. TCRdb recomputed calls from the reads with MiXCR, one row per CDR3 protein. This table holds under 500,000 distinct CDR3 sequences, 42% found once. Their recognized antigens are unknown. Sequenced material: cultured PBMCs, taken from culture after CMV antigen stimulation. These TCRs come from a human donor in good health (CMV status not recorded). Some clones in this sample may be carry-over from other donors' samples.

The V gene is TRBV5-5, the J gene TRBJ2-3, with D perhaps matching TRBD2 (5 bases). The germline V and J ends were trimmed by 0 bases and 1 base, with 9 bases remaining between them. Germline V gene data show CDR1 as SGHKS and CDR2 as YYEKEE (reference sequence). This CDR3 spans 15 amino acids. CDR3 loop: CASSLELGGTDTQYF. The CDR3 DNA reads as TGTGCCAGCAGCTTGGAACTAGGAGGCACAGATACGCAGTATTTT.

CDR3 amino acids: CASSQDLGARTEAFF. The CDR3 DNA reads TGTGCCAGCAGCCAAGATTTGGGGGCCAGAACTGAAGCTTTCTTT. V gene TRBV4-2 combines with J gene TRBJ1-1, with a possible D match to TRBD1 (6 bases). Germline V gene lookup returns CDR1 LGHNA and CDR2 YNFKEQ. Trimming took 0 bases from V and 5 from J, leaving 13 bases between them. This CDR3 contains 15 residues.

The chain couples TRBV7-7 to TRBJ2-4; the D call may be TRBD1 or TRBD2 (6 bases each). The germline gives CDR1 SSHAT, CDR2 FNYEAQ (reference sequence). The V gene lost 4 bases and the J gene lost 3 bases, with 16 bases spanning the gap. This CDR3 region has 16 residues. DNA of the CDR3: TGTGCCAGCAGCTCCCGGGGGCGGGCAAACAAAAACATTCAGTACTTC. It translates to CASSSRGRANKNIQYF.

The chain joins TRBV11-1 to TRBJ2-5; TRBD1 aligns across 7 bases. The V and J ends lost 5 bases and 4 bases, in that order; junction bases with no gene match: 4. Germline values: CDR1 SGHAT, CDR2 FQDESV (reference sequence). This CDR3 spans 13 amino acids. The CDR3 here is CASSLHRGETQYF. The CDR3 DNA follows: TGTGCCAGCAGCCTTCACAGGGGAGAGACCCAGTACTTC.

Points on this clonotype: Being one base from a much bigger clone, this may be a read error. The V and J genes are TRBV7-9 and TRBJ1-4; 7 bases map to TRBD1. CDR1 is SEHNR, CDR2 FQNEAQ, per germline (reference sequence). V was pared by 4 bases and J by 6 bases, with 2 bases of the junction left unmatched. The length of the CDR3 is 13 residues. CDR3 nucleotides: TGTGCCAGCAGCTCGGGACAGTATGAAAAACTGTTTTTT. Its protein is CASSSGQYEKLFF.

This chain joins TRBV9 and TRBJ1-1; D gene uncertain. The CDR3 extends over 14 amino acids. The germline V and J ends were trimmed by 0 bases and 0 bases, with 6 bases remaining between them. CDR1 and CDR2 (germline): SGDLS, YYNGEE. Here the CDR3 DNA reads TGTGCCAGCAGCGTAGACCCGATGAACACTGAAGCTTTCTTT. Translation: CASSVDPMNTEAFF.

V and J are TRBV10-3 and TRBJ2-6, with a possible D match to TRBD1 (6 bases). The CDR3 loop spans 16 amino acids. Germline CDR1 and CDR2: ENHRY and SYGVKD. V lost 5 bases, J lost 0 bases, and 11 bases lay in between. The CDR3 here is CAISPGTTSGANVLTF. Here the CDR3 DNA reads TGTGCCATCAGTCCCGGGACAACCTCTGGGGCCAACGTCCTGACTTTC.

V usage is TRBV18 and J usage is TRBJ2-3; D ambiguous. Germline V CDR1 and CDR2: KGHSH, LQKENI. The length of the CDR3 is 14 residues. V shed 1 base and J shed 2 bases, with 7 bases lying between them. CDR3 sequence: CASSPRQHTDTQYF. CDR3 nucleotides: TGTGCCAGCTCACCACGCCAACACACAGATACGCAGTATTTT. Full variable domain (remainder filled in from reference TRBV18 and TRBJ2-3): NAGVMQNPRHLVRRRGQEARLRCSPMKGHSHVYWYRQLPEEGLKFMVYLQKENIIDESGMPKERFSAEFPKEGPSILRIQQVVRGDSAAYFCASSPRQHTDTQYFGPGTRLTVL.